One TCR beta chain is described in this entry. Its target is unknown. Time point meaning: newly diagnosed GD, antithyroid drugs for less than 3 months. RNA isolated from PBMCs was used to make the TCR library. The data originate from a study of regulatory T cells in long-lasting Graves disease. With iRepertoire HTBI primers and Arm-PCR of CDR3 regions, TCR beta libraries were built. A single record per CDR3 protein comes from TCRdb applying MiXCR to the multiplex PCR reads. The sample carries hundreds of thousands of distinct CDR3 sequences, around 15% recorded once. This CDR3 comprises 16 residues. Germline V gives CDR1 MNHEY, CDR2 SVGAGI. Trimming took 4 bases from V and 6 from J; bases not matched to a gene: 9. Study-wide results and caveats: Lower TCR diversity was seen in persistent Graves' patients than in newly diagnosed ones. Persistent cases favored TRBV28, TRBJ1-2 and TRBJ2-5.

This same sample was also taken into another study, of T cells in Graves' hyperthyroidism and ophthalmopathy. That report adds: The primer set for the first-round RT-PCR of the TCR CDR3 was HTBI. Model predictions of ophthalmopathy came a median roughly 6.4 months before onset.

The sample consisted of peripheral blood mononuclear cells (PBMCs), taken at new diagnosis, from a patient treated with antithyroid drugs. The V call is TRBV6-5, the J call TRBJ2-2; 9 nucleotides line up with TRBD1. This TCR was recovered from a woman aged 30 to 39 with Graves disease. Written as DNA, the CDR3 is TGTGCCAGCAGTTCATGGGACAGGGTTGTCTCCGGGGAGCTGTTTTTT. As protein: CASSSWDRVVSGELFF.